The rows below give T cell receptor beta chains drawn from one sample of a study of blood T cell repertoires in COVID-19. Repertoires were generated with immunoSEQ multiplex PCR, while TCRdb's copy carries only in-frame clones and drops some. The sample contains 85,000 to 130,000 clones, 88% of which appear only once. Sequencing was done on a sample of peripheral blood. These receptor sequences come from a woman aged 60 to 75 with acute or convalescent COVID-19. CDR3s include the opening cysteine and the closing phenylalanine or tryptophan. A D gene is named only where the DNA matches it firmly. The size of a clone is reported for some rows only, either as once, few or many, or as a class for expanded clones.

DNA,CDR3,D,V,J,size
TGTGCCAGCCAAGGAACCGGGACAGGGGGCGGCTACACCTTC,CASQGTGTGGGYTF,TRBD1,TRBV19,TRBJ1-2,.
TGTGCCAGCAGTTTAATGAGGAATGGCTACACCTTC,CASSLMRNGYTF,.,TRBV28,TRBJ1-2,once
TGTGCCAGCTCACCGTCGATAGCGGGGGATGAGCAGTTCTTC,CASSPSIAGDEQFF,TRBD2,TRBV18,TRBJ2-1,.
TGTGCCTGGAGCACCGGCAGGGGTCAGCCCCAGCATTTT,CAWSTGRGQPQHF,.,TRBV30,TRBJ1-5,.
TGTGCCAGCAGCTTAGGTCCGGAGGTATACAATGAGCAGTTCTTC,CASSLGPEVYNEQFF,.,TRBV11-2,TRBJ2-1,.
TGTGCTAGTGGTCCCACAGGGTATGCTTTCTTT,CASGPTGYAFF,.,TRBV12-5,TRBJ1-1,.
TGTGCCATCAGTGGCACGACAGGGGAAGCTTTCTTT,CAISGTTGEAFF,TRBD1,TRBV10-3,TRBJ1-1,.
TGTGCCAGCAGCTCCGGGGGAGGGGAGCTGTTTTTT,CASSSGGGELFF,.,TRBV7-9,TRBJ2-2,.
TGTGCCAGCTCCCGGGCAGGACATCCCTACGAGCAGTACTTC,CASSRAGHPYEQYF,.,TRBV18,TRBJ2-7,once
TGTGCCAGCTCACCACGTCCGCTAGCGGGAGGGCTGGGAGATACGCAGTATTTT,CASSPRPLAGGLGDTQYF,TRBD2,TRBV18,TRBJ2-3,.
TGTGCCAGCAGTGCCTTGACAGGGGGTAATGAAAAACTGTTTTTT,CASSALTGGNEKLFF,TRBD1,TRBV27,TRBJ1-4,.
TGCGCCAGCAGCGACAGACAGGGAAAGTCCTATAATTCACCCCTCCACTTT,CASSDRQGKSYNSPLHF,TRBD1,TRBV5-1,TRBJ1-6,.
TGTGCCAGTAGTCACTCCCTCGGACAGGGATTCTATGGCTACACCTTC,CASSHSLGQGFYGYTF,TRBD1,TRBV19,TRBJ1-2,.
TGTGCCAGCAGCCAATTGCAGGGGAATCAGCCCCAGCATTTT,CASSQLQGNQPQHF,.,TRBV6-5,TRBJ1-5,.
TGTGCCAGCTCACCCCAGGGGGGGAACACTGAAGCTTTCTTT,CASSPQGGNTEAFF,TRBD1,TRBV18,TRBJ1-1,.
TGTGCCATCAGGACGGGACAGGGGTCACCCCTCCACTTT,CAIRTGQGSPLHF,TRBD1,TRBV6-5,TRBJ1-6,.
TGTGCCAGTAGTGCCGGGACTAGCCCCTACAATGAGCAGTTCTTC,CASSAGTSPYNEQFF,TRBD2,TRBV19,TRBJ2-1,.
TGCGCCAGCAGCGTATCTGGGACAGGGGTAGGAACTGAAGCTTTCTTT,CASSVSGTGVGTEAFF,TRBD1,TRBV5-1,TRBJ1-1,.
TGTGCCAGTAGTAAACATCTCCCATGGGCGAACACTGAAGCTTTCTTT,CASSKHLPWANTEAFF,.,TRBV19,TRBJ1-1,.
TGTGCCAGTAGTATTGGCTCATATACGCAGTATTTT,CASSIGSYTQYF,.,TRBV19,TRBJ2-3,.
TGTGCCAGCAGTTACAGTTGGGAACTAGGCTCCGAGCAGTACTTC,CASSYSWELGSEQYF,.,TRBV6-5,TRBJ2-7,once
TGTGCCAGTAGTATCCGGGACAATCAGCCCCAGCATTTT,CASSIRDNQPQHF,.,TRBV19,TRBJ1-5,.
TGTGCCAGCAGTGGACAGGGGAATCAGCCCCAGCATTTT,CASSGQGNQPQHF,TRBD1,TRBV12-3/TRBV12-4,TRBJ1-5,.
TGTGCCAGCACCGCGCGCGGGACTCCCTACACCGGGGAGCTGTTTTTT,CASTARGTPYTGELFF,.,TRBV5-4,TRBJ2-2,once
TGTGCCAGCTCACCGTTCAGGACTGGAGTCCCCAATCAGCCCCAGCATTTT,CASSPFRTGVPNQPQHF,.,TRBV18,TRBJ1-5,.
TGTGCCAGCAGCAAGCCGGGACAGGAGAACACTGAAGCTTTCTTT,CASSKPGQENTEAFF,TRBD1,TRBV5-4,TRBJ1-1,.
TGTGCCAGCAACCCAGGACAGGGACCCTACAATGAGCAGTTCTTC,CASNPGQGPYNEQFF,TRBD1,TRBV6-5,TRBJ2-1,.
TGTGCCAGCAGCTTCGGGGCAGGGGTGAACTCCTACGAGCAGTACTTC,CASSFGAGVNSYEQYF,.,TRBV5-5,TRBJ2-7,once
TGTGCCAGTAGGCCCGACAGGGGGCAAGGAAACACCATATATTTT,CASRPDRGQGNTIYF,TRBD1,TRBV19,TRBJ1-3,.
TGTGCCAGCCTCCGAGGGCCCACTGAAGCTTTCTTT,CASLRGPTEAFF,.,TRBV28,TRBJ1-1,.
TGTGCCAGCAGCTTAGACAGGCTACAGAACACCGGGGAGCTGTTTTTT,CASSLDRLQNTGELFF,.,TRBV7-2,TRBJ2-2,.
TGTGCCAGCAGTTTAGGGGCAAGCCGCAGCACAGATACGCAGTATTTT,CASSLGASRSTDTQYF,.,TRBV27,TRBJ2-3,.
TGTGCCAGCAGCCTCAGGGCCGGAGAAGCTTTCTTT,CASSLRAGEAFF,.,TRBV3-1/TRBV3-2,TRBJ1-1,.
TGCGCCAGCAGTTCCTATTCCCAGGTGCAGTTCTTC,CASSSYSQVQFF,.,TRBV10-1,TRBJ2-1,.
TGTGCCAGCAGTTTAAAGCCTAGCGGGGAGAGGGCAGATACGCAGTATTTT,CASSLKPSGERADTQYF,TRBD2,TRBV27,TRBJ2-3,.
TGCGCCAGCACCTCGGACACTGAAGCTTTCTTT,CASTSDTEAFF,.,TRBV5-1,TRBJ1-1,.
TGTGCCAGCAGTGAAAGCGCGCCCGGGGAAGCTTTCTTT,CASSESAPGEAFF,.,TRBV2,TRBJ1-1,.
TGCGCCAGCAGGCCCTCGGTGGCTAGCGGGAGCGATGAGCAGTTCTTC,CASRPSVASGSDEQFF,TRBD2,TRBV10-1,TRBJ2-1,.
TGTGCCAGCAGTTACTCTCTTCTAGCGGGAGATGGCGAGCAGTACTTC,CASSYSLLAGDGEQYF,TRBD2,TRBV6-6,TRBJ2-7,few